This T cell receptor (beta chain) came from a study of T cells in Graves' hyperthyroidism and ophthalmopathy (dated by TCRdb to between 2018 and 2021). Study-level background: Peripheral blood was sampled at the time of initial diagnosis, prior to any treatment. Once sampling was done, hyperthyroidism patients were given methimazole at a starting dose of 30 mg daily, whereas ophthalmopathy patients were given high-dose intravenous methylprednisolone. Prospective prediction of ophthalmopathy was tested in an independent validation cohort consisting of fewer than 20 hyperthyroidism patients and 17 patients who later progressed to ophthalmopathy. The 100 or so discovery patients were divided at random into training and test sets in a 7:3 ratio. The study also compared thyroid tissue and blood T-cell repertoires from roughly six Graves' hyperthyroidism patients. To identify distinguishing TCR V-J signatures, a discovery cohort of 100 or so patients was used, comprising some 45 with Graves' ophthalmopathy and 57 with stable Graves' hyperthyroidism. The paper reports TCR Vbeta CDR3 sequencing of 130 to 150 peripheral blood samples: 43 ophthalmopathy, 70 to 85 hyperthyroidism and around 17 progressor patients.

As regards this clonotype: The antigen it binds to is not known. No base quality values were provided; no much bigger clone lies one nucleotide off.

Hyperthyroidism patients were newly diagnosed, had a disease duration of under 2 months, and were aged 18 to 65 years. Patients with uncontrolled infections, other autoimmune diseases, pregnancy or lactation were excluded. Diagnoses were based on clinical symptoms, serum thyroxine and TRAb, thyroid ultrasound and orbital computed tomography. Blood from progressor patients was collected at the time of first diagnosis with hyperthyroidism, before any ophthalmopathy symptoms had appeared. Ficoll-Paque density gradient centrifugation was used to isolate PBMCs from about 10 ml of fresh peripheral blood. Progressor patients were defined as those initially diagnosed with Graves' hyperthyroidism in whom ophthalmopathy developed during follow-up. Total RNA was extracted using Trizol reagent, and RNA quality was assessed on an Agilent 2100 Bioanalyzer. Measured from the cysteine to the phenylalanine, the CDR3 is 17 residues long. Only the CDR3 DNA stays, 51 bases, in frame from base 1. For CDR1 and CDR2, the germline V gene lists MRHNA and SNTAGT. V drops 4 bases and J drops 0 bases, leaving 16 bases in between.

General findings and caveats noted by the study authors: Most expanded thyroid clonotypes (frequency above 0.001) were also found in blood, which suggests that blood repertoires may mirror thyroid immune responses. In validation, the model predicted progression to ophthalmopathy a median of 6.5 months before onset, with 70% to 71% sensitivity and 72.22% specificity. No statistical method was used to set the sample size in advance, and investigators knew the group allocation. In cross-validation, a model built on a 13 V-J signature told ophthalmopathy apart from stable hyperthyroidism with over 85% sensitivity and about 81% specificity, and in testing the same model reached 80%/75%.

The TCR beta CDR3 regions were amplified from the RNA transcripts. The TCR CDR3 was subjected to a first round of RT-PCR using the HTBI primer set and the Qiagen OneStep RT-PCR kit. A second multiplex PCR round built the libraries, followed by size selection and purification. Libraries were sequenced paired-end with 100 bp reads on an Illumina HiSeq2000. The paper's processing steps were these. Raw data were processed with SOAPnuke, discarding reads with adapters, uncalled bases, mean Phred below 15, or no exact constant-primer or identifier match. COPE v1.2.5 was used to merge the high-quality paired reads, and each unique nucleotide sequence was defined as a clonotype. MiTCR v1.1 was used to align the clonotypes against IMGT TRBV, TRBD and TRBJ reference segments. Only V-J combinations with frequency above 0.0001, covering roughly 99% of repertoires, were analysed. A TCS score was defined as the ratio between F50 (clonal expansion) and ExV (chaos), using BLOSUM62-based TCRdist between CDR3 peptides within each V-J. Welch's t-statistics and random forest reduced 500 to 550 V-J features to 10 to 15, which were used in a naive Bayes classifier (R e1071). Thyroid-blood repertoire similarity was quantified with the Morisita-Horn index. Using fastp at Q25 and MiXCR, TCRdb reprocessed the public reads and kept productive beta chains. Identical CDR3 protein sequences are pooled into one entry, listed with their most common genes and DNA. The V and J calls reflect TCRdb's pipeline rather than the authors' work. This sample has about 25,000 distinct CDR3 sequences in its table, and about half of those were observed once. The ten largest clones add up to 25% of the sample.

The rearrangement combines TRBV6-4 with TRBJ1-5; a tentative D call is TRBD1 (5 bases match). This TCR derives from a woman aged 40 to 55 with Graves' hyperthyroidism that later progressed to Graves' ophthalmopathy. The sample consisted of blood. The DNA reads as follows: TGTGCCAGCAGTGCGGGGCACCCATTATATAGCAATCAGCCCCAGCATTTT. This yields the protein CASSAGHPLYSNQPQHF.